Below are 6 T cell receptor beta chains sequenced from a single sample in a study of T cells in Graves' hyperthyroidism and ophthalmopathy (dated by TCRdb to the late 2010s). Library construction relied on multiplex PCR. TCRdb lists the instrument as Illumina HiSeq 2000. The TCR beta CDR3 regions were amplified from the RNA transcripts. The first round of RT-PCR for the TCR CDR3 was performed with the HTBI primer set and the Qiagen OneStep RT-PCR kit. Clones were called with MiXCR by TCRdb after fastp trimmed the public reads at Q25, and only in-frame beta chains were retained. When rows share a CDR3 protein, they turn into one entry using the most common DNA and genes. For this sample there are under 400,000 distinct CDR3 sequences; about 12% appear just once. The top ten clones comprise around 9.2% of the sample. Material: blood. Every receptor here comes from a young woman with Graves' hyperthyroidism.

The sample holds many counts of this clonotype. This chain joins TRBV29-1 and TRBJ1-4; tentative D call: TRBD1 (6 bases). Germline CDR1 reads SQVTM; CDR2 reads ANQGSEA. V was cut by 4 bases and J by 8 bases, with 14 bases left in between. This CDR3 is built from 13 residues. DNA for the CDR3: TGCAGCGTTGCACGGACCACAGGGGAAAAACTGTTTTTT. Translated, it gives CSVARTTGEKLFF.

As regards this clonotype: It may be a read error: a sequence one base away is much more abundant. The chain combines TRBV5-1 with TRBJ2-1; a weak D match, TRBD1 (6 bases). From germline, CDR1 is SGHRS and CDR2 YFSETQ. The CDR3 has 16 amino acids. V lost 0 bases and J lost 3, with 13 bases in between. The CDR3 loop reads CASSLGIGTRYNEQFF. CDR3 coding DNA: TGCGCCAGCAGCTTGGGGATCGGGACACGCTACAATGAGCAGTTCTTC.

This clonotype was recorded at least ten times. The rearrangement uses TRBV20-1 and TRBJ2-2; 8 positions agree with TRBD1. This CDR3 is built from 16 residues. Germline assignment: CDR1 DFQATT and CDR2 SNEGSKA (reference sequence). After removal of 5 bases from V and 4 bases from J, the junction contained 12 bases not matched to a gene. CDR3 sequence reads: CSAPDMDRVSTGELFF. The CDR3 DNA reads as TGCAGTGCTCCCGATATGGACAGGGTCAGCACCGGGGAGCTGTTTTTT.

This clonotype was counted many times. The chain uses TRBV15 and TRBJ2-5; D unresolved. CDR3 length equals 14 residues. V was trimmed by 5 bases and J by 2 bases, leaving 12 bases between them. CDR1 LNHNV and CDR2 YYDKDF come from the germline V gene (reference sequence). CDR3 amino acids: CATSSDASQETQYF. CDR3 nucleotide sequence: TGTGCCACCAGCTCCGACGCATCGCAAGAGACCCAGTACTTC. Drawing the rest from reference TRBV15 and TRBJ2-5, the complete variable domain is DAMVIQNPRYQVTQFGKPVTLSCSQTLNHNVMYWYQQKSSQAPKLLFHYYDKDFNNEADTPDNFQSRRPNTSFCFLDIRSPGLGDTAMYLCATSSDASQETQYFGPGTRLLVL.

This clonotype occurred many times. The CDR3 DNA sequence: TGCAGTGCTAGCCCCAAGGACAGGGGACAATACGAGCAGTACTTC. Protein sequence: CSASPKDRGQYEQYF. The chain is built from TRBV20-1 and TRBJ2-7; TRBD1 matches 9 bases. The CDR3 runs to 15 residues. Germline trimming cut 3 bases from V and 4 bases from J; bases unmatched to any gene: 10. Germline V gives CDR1 DFQATT, CDR2 SNEGSKA (reference sequence).

This clonotype was seen more than once but under ten times. CDR3 DNA sequence: TGTGCCAGCAGCCAGGGGGACAGGGGGCCAGATACGCAGTATTTT. This codes for CASSQGDRGPDTQYF. The rearrangement uses TRBV11-2 and TRBJ2-3; 12 bases agree with TRBD1. The CDR3 length is 15 residues. The junction had 4 bases not matched to a gene; V was cut back by 5 bases and J by 4 bases. Germline CDR1 and CDR2: SGHAT and FQNNGV.